This entry lists 9 T cell receptor beta chains sequenced from one sample in a study of naive and memory T cell subsets. An equimolar mix of two oligonucleotides served as the beta constant-region primer for TRBC1 and TRBC2. The ligated cDNA underwent four PCR rounds using SP2 and nested alpha and beta constant-region primers. One entry per CDR3 protein results from TCRdb running MiXCR on the UMI-ligation and nested PCR reads. This table has 95,000 to 150,000 distinct CDR3 sequences, roughly 36% appearing once. Sequencing used central memory CD4+ T cells from blood. The origin of the receptors is a human donor in good health.

This chain uses TRBV29-1 with TRBJ1-3; a weak D match, TRBD1 (5 bases). The CDR3 covers 12 residues. V shed 2 bases and J shed 10 bases, with 12 bases lying between them. Per the germline V gene, CDR1 is SQVTM and CDR2 is ANQGSEA. DNA for the CDR3: TGCAGCGTTGAAATCCAGGGAACGACCATATATTTT. Amino acid sequence: CSVEIQGTTIYF.

This chain connects TRBV20-1 to TRBJ2-2; 9 bases fit TRBD2. The germline V gene has CDR1 DFQATT and CDR2 SNEGSKA (reference sequence). The CDR3 is made up of 14 amino acids. The junction had 7 bases not matched to a gene; V was cut back by 6 bases and J by 5 bases. CDR3 sequence reads: CSAKSGRWTGELFF. The CDR3 DNA reads TGCAGTGCGAAAAGCGGGAGGTGGACCGGGGAGCTGTTTTTT.

This rearrangement joins TRBV11-2 to TRBJ2-4; D not certain. Per the germline V gene, CDR1 is SGHAT and CDR2 is FQNNGV. V lost 3 bases and J lost 0, with 6 bases in between. This CDR3 has 14 amino acids. The CDR3 loop reads CASSLSVAKNIQYF. CDR3 DNA: TGTGCCAGCAGCTTGTCCGTAGCCAAAAACATTCAGTACTTC.

The table lists this clonotype with a count of one. The junction departs from germline at one end; a sequencing error may be responsible. This chain links TRBV28 with TRBJ2-1, with TRBD1 as a possible D gene (7 bases). Germline V lookup: CDR1 MDHEN, CDR2 SYDVKM. The CDR3 runs 12 residues. The CDR3: CASSLRGGQANF. CDR3 nucleotides: TGTGCCAGCAGTTTAAGGGGAGGACAGGCAAACTTC.

This clonotype has just a few counts. The V call is TRBV6-1, the J call TRBJ2-7; a weak D match, TRBD2 (6 bases). Germline-derived CDR1 and CDR2 are MNHNS and SASEGT. The CDR3 has 15 residues. V lost 5 bases and J lost 0, with 14 bases in between. The CDR3 coding sequence is TGTGCCAGCAGTCGGGGGACGGAGAGCTCCTACGAGCAGTACTTC. This gives the protein CASSRGTESSYEQYF.

The rearrangement uses TRBV28 and TRBJ2-3; D is possibly TRBD1 or TRBD2 (7 bases each). V gave up 6 bases and J gave up 0 bases, with 16 bases separating them. The germline V gene encodes CDR1 MDHEN and CDR2 SYDVKM. This CDR3 is 16 amino acids long. In DNA, the CDR3 is TGTGCCAGCAGATCTTCCAGGGGGGGAAGCACAGATACGCAGTATTTT. Amino acid sequence: CASRSSRGGSTDTQYF.

The V gene is TRBV20-1, the J gene TRBJ2-4; 8 bases agree with TRBD1. Germline V gene sequence: CDR1 DFQATT, CDR2 SNEGSKA (reference sequence). The CDR3 has 13 amino acids. Unmatched junction bases numbered 11, after V lost 8 bases and J lost 8 bases. The CDR3 nucleotides read TGCAGTTTTACAAGGACAGGGTCGGACATTCAGTACTTC. This gives the protein CSFTRTGSDIQYF.

J is TRBJ2-3 and V is TRBV12-3 or TRBV12-4; D call uncertain. The CDR3 runs to 12 residues. Trimming stripped 3 bases from V and 4 bases from J, with 5 bases between. This CDR3 is CASSLYPDTQYF. The CDR3 nucleotides are TGTGCCAGCAGTTTGTATCCAGATACGCAGTATTTT.

The V and J genes are TRBV29-1 and TRBJ1-2; D not certain. The CDR3 runs to 12 residues. V was pared by 5 bases and J by 4 bases, with 11 bases between. The germline V gene encodes CDR1 SQVTM and CDR2 ANQGSEA. The CDR3 is CSVSGKGYGYTF. The CDR3 DNA reads TGCAGCGTTTCTGGCAAGGGCTATGGCTACACCTTC.